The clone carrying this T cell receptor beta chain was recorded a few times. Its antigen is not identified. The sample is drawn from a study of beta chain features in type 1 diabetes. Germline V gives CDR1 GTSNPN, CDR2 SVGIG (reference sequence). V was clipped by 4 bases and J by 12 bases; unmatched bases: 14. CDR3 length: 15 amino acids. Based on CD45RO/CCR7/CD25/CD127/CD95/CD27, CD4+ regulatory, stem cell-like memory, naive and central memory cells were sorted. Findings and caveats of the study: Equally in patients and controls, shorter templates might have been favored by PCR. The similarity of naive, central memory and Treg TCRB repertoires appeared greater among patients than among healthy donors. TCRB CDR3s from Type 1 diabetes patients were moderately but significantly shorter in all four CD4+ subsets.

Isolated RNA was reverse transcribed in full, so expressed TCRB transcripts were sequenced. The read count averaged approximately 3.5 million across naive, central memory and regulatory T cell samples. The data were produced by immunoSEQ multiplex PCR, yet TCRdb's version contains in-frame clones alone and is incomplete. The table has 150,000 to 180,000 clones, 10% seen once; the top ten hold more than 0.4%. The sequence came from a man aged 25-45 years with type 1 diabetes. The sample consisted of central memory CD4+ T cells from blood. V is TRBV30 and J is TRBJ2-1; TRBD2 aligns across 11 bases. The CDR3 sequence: CAWIPTSGSRSGQFF. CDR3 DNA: TGTGCCTGGATACCTACTAGCGGGAGTCGTTCAGGGCAGTTCTTC.